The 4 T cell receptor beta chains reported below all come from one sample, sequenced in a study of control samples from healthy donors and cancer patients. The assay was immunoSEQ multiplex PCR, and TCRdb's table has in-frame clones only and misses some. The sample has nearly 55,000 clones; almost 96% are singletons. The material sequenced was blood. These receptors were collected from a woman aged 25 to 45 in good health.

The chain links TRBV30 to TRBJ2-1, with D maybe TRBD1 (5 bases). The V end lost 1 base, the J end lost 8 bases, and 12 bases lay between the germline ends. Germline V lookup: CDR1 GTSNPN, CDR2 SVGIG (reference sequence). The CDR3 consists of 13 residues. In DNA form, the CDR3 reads TGTGCCTGGAGTGGCGACAGCAGGGATGAGCAGTTCTTC. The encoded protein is CAWSGDSRDEQFF. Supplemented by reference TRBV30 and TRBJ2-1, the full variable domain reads SQTIHQWPATLVQPVGSPLSLECTVEGTSNPNLYWYRQAAGRGLQLLFYSVGIGQISSEVPQNLSASRPQDRQFILSSKKLLLSDSGFYLCAWSGDSRDEQFFGPGTRLTVL.

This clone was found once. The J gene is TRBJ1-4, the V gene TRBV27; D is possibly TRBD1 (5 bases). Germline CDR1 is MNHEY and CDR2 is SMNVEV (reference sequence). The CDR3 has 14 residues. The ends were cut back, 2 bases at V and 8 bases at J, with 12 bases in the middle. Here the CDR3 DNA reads TGTGCCAGCAGTTTACTCCAGGGTGGGGAAAAACTGTTTTTT. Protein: CASSLLQGGEKLFF.

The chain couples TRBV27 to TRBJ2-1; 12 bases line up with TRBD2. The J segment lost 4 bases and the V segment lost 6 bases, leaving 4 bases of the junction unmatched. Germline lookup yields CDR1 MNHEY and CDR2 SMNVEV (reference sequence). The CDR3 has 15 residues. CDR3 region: CASRTGTSGYNEQFF. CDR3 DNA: TGTGCCAGCAGGACAGGGACTAGCGGGTACAATGAGCAGTTCTTC.

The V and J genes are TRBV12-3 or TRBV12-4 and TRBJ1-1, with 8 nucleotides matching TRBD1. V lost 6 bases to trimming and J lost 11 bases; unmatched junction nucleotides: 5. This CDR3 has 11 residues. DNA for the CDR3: TGTGCCAGCAGCATTGGACAGGGTGCTTTCTTT. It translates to CASSIGQGAFF.